The entry that follows covers one T cell receptor (beta chain) sequence. This CDR3 has 14 residues. The germline V gene has CDR1 MNHEY and CDR2 SVGAGI. V gave up 5 bases and J gave up 4 bases; unmatched junction bases: 5. Source study methods: Cell counts per sample came from amplifying reference gene primers. Data came from immunoSEQ multiplex PCR; TCRdb stores just in-frame clones and leaves some out. The V and J calls and clone size were taken over from that table, and D and trimming were inferred from the DNA. Among some 260,000 clones, 88% were seen once, and the ten largest hold around 0.98%. This record belongs to a study of blood T cell repertoires in COVID-19. Study overall: Acute and convalescent COVID-19 samples came from the United States, Italy and Spain. In each case, the material was cDNA or gDNA derived from T cells, B-cell-depleted T cells, or PBMCs.

V usage is TRBV6-5 and J usage is TRBJ1-2; 9 bases agree with TRBD1. This TCR was sampled from a woman in her thirties or forties who had recovered from COVID-19. The sample comprised peripheral blood. The CDR3 bases are TGTGCCAGCAGTCCCTACAGGGGGCCCTATGGCTACACCTTC. Translated, it gives CASSPYRGPYGYTF.